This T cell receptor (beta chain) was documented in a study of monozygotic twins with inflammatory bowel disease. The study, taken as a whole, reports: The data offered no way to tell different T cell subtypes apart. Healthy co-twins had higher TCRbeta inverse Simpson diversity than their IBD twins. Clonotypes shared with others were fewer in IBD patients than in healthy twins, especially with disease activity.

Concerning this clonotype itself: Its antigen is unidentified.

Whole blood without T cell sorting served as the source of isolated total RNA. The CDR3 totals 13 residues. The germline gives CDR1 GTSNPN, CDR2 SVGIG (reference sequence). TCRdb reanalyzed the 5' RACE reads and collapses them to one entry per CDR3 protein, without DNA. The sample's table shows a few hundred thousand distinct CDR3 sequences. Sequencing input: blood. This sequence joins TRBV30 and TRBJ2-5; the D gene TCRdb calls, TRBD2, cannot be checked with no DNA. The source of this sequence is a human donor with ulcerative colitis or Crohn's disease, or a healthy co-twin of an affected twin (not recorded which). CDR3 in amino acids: CAWSVEGWETQYF.